This T cell receptor beta chain stems from a study of blood T cell repertoires in COVID-19. Study summary: Donors in the United States, Italy and Spain gave samples during acute or convalescent COVID-19. PBMCs, B-cell-depleted T cells, or T cells were the source of the cDNA or gDNA that made up the material.

Original handling: Estimation of nucleated cell counts was performed using reference gene primer amplification. The data were produced by immunoSEQ multiplex PCR, yet TCRdb's version contains in-frame clones alone and is incomplete. D and trimming come from the DNA, and the V and J calls and clone size come from that table. The table includes 150,000 to 200,000 clones, roughly 80% detected once. Seattle cases were enrolled at active infection and followed longitudinally. The TCR sequence derives from a woman between 40 and 55 years old with COVID-19, enrolled during active disease. The specimen sequenced was peripheral blood.

CDR3 DNA sequence: TGTGCCACCACCATAGCGGGGGCCAAATACGAGCAGTACTTC. Translation gives CATTIAGAKYEQYF. The V call is TRBV6-6, the J call TRBJ2-7, with 9 bases lining up with TRBD2. Germline lookup yields CDR1 MNHNY and CDR2 SVGAGI (reference sequence). V was pared by 10 bases and J by 4 bases, with 11 bases of the junction left unmatched. CDR3 length: 14 residues.